Listed here are 8 T cell receptor beta chains from one sample, sequenced in a study of shared clonotypes between healthy human individuals. The assay was immunoSEQ multiplex PCR, and TCRdb's table has in-frame clones only and misses some. The sample gives some 1 million clones, more than 60% of which show up once; roughly 1.5% is in the top ten. Specimen: memory CD4+ T cells sorted from blood. The subset: CD45RA-negative fraction. Receptors originate from a man aged 18 to 29 in good health.

V gene TRBV30 combines with J gene TRBJ2-6; D may be TRBD1 or TRBD2 (6 bases each). Between the trimmed V and J ends, which lost 7 bases and 2 bases, there was a span of 21 bases. From germline, CDR1 is GTSNPN and CDR2 SVGIG (reference sequence). There are 17 residues in the CDR3. CDR3 bases: TGTGCCTCAACAAATGGGGGGCGAAATGCTGGGGCCAACGTCCTGACTTTC. Protein sequence: CASTNGGRNAGANVLTF.

About this clone itself: The same CDR3 also results from other DNA sequences found in this sample. The genes are TRBV5-1 and TRBJ2-2; D is unresolved. The CDR3 loop spans 15 amino acids. V was cut by 4 bases and J by 2 bases, with 12 bases left in between. The germline V gene encodes CDR1 SGHRS and CDR2 YFSETQ. The CDR3, as DNA: TGCGCCAGCAGCCTTGCCGACCGAAACACCGGGGAGCTGTTTTTT. Translation gives CASSLADRNTGELFF.

V gene TRBV9 combines with J gene TRBJ2-7; D perhaps matches TRBD2 (6 bases). This CDR3 contains 14 residues. V was pared by 2 bases and J by 0 bases, with 9 bases between. Germline CDR1 is SGDLS and CDR2 is YYNGEE. CDR3 in amino acids: CASSVRDSSYEQYF. For the CDR3, the DNA is TGTGCCAGCAGCGTGCGGGACTCCTCCTACGAGCAGTACTTC. Variable domain in full (rest from reference TRBV9 and TRBJ2-7): DSGVTQTPKHLITATGQRVTLRCSPRSGDLSVYWYQQSLDQGLQFLIQYYNGEERAKGNILERFSAQQFPDLHSELNLSSLELGDSALYFCASSVRDSSYEQYFGPGTRLTVT.

The V call is TRBV2, the J call TRBJ2-5; possible D gene TRBD2, 7 bases. Trimming left V 11 bases short and J 4 bases short, with 20 bases between. Germline CDR1 and CDR2: SNHLY and FYNNEI. CDR3 length equals 14 residues. CDR3 region: CASLGGGARETQYF. In DNA, the CDR3 is TGTGCCTCCCTGGGAGGGGGGGCCCGAGAGACCCAGTACTTC.

The V and J genes are TRBV4-3 and TRBJ1-5; 7 positions agree with TRBD1. The junction had 3 bases not matched to a gene; V was cut back by 0 bases and J by 7 bases. CDR1 LGHNA and CDR2 YSLEER come from the germline V gene. This CDR3 has 14 amino acids. The CDR3 loop reads CASSQDRGVQPQHF. In nucleotides, the CDR3 is TGCGCCAGCAGCCAAGACAGGGGGGTCCAGCCCCAGCATTTT.

The chain is built from TRBV19 and TRBJ1-2; 7 bases map to TRBD1. Looked up from germline, CDR1 is LNHDA and CDR2 is SQIVND (reference sequence). J was trimmed by 2 bases and V by 7 bases; bases with no gene match: 7. The length of the CDR3 is 14 residues. The CDR3 coding sequence is TGTGCCAGTACCCTGATGACAGGGAACTATGGCTACACCTTC. Its protein is CASTLMTGNYGYTF.

The chain carries TRBV12-5 and TRBJ1-5; D uncertain. The CDR3 covers 13 residues. V was shortened by 3 bases and J by 3 bases, with 6 bases between the two germline ends. Germline V gene sequence: CDR1 LGHNT, CDR2 FRNRAP. CDR3 residues: CASGFGPNQPQHF. CDR3 in DNA: TGTGCTAGTGGTTTCGGACCCAATCAGCCCCAGCATTTT.

V and J are TRBV11-3 and TRBJ2-5, with unresolved D. V lost 1 base to trimming and J lost 0 bases, with 3 bases between them. Looked up from germline, CDR1 is SGHNT and CDR2 is YENEEA. This CDR3 has 13 amino acids. The CDR3 sequence: CASSLGNQETQYF. The CDR3 nucleotides are TGTGCCAGCAGCTTAGGGAACCAAGAGACCCAGTACTTC.